This T cell receptor (beta chain) originates from a study of OX40 agonist ivuxolimab in advanced cancers. For context, the study as a whole: Ivuxolimab, which targeted the costimulatory receptor OX40 (CD134), was an agonistic, fully human IgG2 monoclonal antibody. Intravenous ivuxolimab was administered to patients every 2 weeks at six dose levels: 0.01, 0.1, 0.3, 1.5, 3 and 10 mg/kg. Of the approximately 54 patients in dose escalation, about 20 had hepatocellular carcinoma, about 15 had melanoma, 9 had renal cell carcinoma and 9 had head and neck cancer. The dose-escalation cohort was about 86% male with a mean age of roughly 62 years, ranging from roughly 20 to 80. Prior anti-PD-1, anti-PD-L1 or anti-CTLA-4 therapy was permitted, and checkpoint inhibitors had been received by around 39% of dose-escalation patients. Partial responses occurred in three dose-escalation patients: two with cutaneous melanoma and one with hepatocellular carcinoma. Peripheral TCRbeta sequencing aimed to test whether ivuxolimab altered TCR sequence diversity and caused clonal T-cell expansion. The monotherapy dose-escalation portion (N = 52 patients) of the phase I ivuxolimab trial is reported in the paper.

Taken from cysteine to phenylalanine, the CDR3 has 13 residues. The read is trimmed to its CDR3 DNA, 39 bases read in frame from base 1. Unmatched junction bases come to 5, with V trimmed by 3 bases and J by 3 bases. Per the germline V gene, SQVTM is the CDR1 and ANQGSEA is the CDR2. The trial excluded patients who had a history of autoimmune disease or were on systemic immunosuppression. Peripheral blood for TCR sequencing was collected from all dose cohorts at baseline, on cycle 4 day 1, and on cycle 7 day 1. The samples were taken from a phase I, first-in-human, multicenter, open-label dose-escalation trial of ivuxolimab. Adults with locally advanced or metastatic melanoma, renal cell, hepatocellular, or head and neck squamous cell carcinoma were enrolled in the trial. CD4+ and CD8+ T cells were sorted separately from peripheral blood before TCR sequencing. Genomic DNA was extracted from sorted cells for sequencing of the TCRbeta CDR3 region. The immunoSEQ Assay was used to sequence the TCRbeta CDR3 regions. The table was pulled from immuneACCESS by TCRdb, which kept in-frame rearrangements only. Such tables lose some clones; where checked, under half of the loss comes from unresolved V genes, and the rest has no known cause. This sample gives tens of thousands of clones in total; 88% of them show up just once. The ten biggest clones cover 18% of the sample.

Notes on this clone: Its antigen is still unknown. Per-base qualities were not stored, and no clone one base away is much larger.

General conclusions and limits of the study: At doses from 0.1 to 3.0 mg/kg, clonal expansion was seen in both CD4+ and CD8+ blood T cells between baseline and week 6. After ivuxolimab, CD8+ T cells had more expanded clones than CD4+ T cells on average. In the 0.1-3.0 mg/kg groups, partial responders had among the lowest normalized peripheral clonal expansion, particularly in CD8+ T cells. Which antigens the clonally expanded peripheral T cells were specific for was not determined. Low levels of normalized T-cell clonal expansion were also seen in some patients who did not respond.

The rearranged segments are TRBV29-1 and TRBJ2-7; 7 bases in the middle match TRBD1. This clonotype was obtained from an adult with an advanced solid tumor such as melanoma, head and neck, liver or kidney cancer. Sequencing used CD4+ or CD8+ T cells sorted from blood, obtained in a trial of the OX40 agonist ivuxolimab. CDR3 sequence: CSVEAGGLYEQYF. DNA sequence: TGCAGCGTTGAGGCAGGGGGTCTCTACGAGCAGTACTTC.